Sequencing of this T cell receptor beta chain was carried out in a study of a mutant IDH1 vaccine in newly diagnosed glioma. About the research overall: Vaccines began 4-6 weeks after radiotherapy alone, or with temozolomide cycles. The sex distribution of treated patients was around 62% male and about 38% female, with a mean age of 40.4 years. Most patients had radiochemotherapy with temozolomide before enrollment; others had one alone.

Concerning this clone: The antigen remains undetermined.

Indicated time point: week 35, safety follow-up. Vaccination used 300 ug of mutant IDH1 20-mer peptide per dose, with topical imiquimod. Study-level findings and limits: Vaccine-induced immune responses were detected in approximately 92% of patients.

Assay used: immunoSEQ multiplex PCR; TCRdb lists only in-frame clones, some missing. The sample records about 58,000 clones, roughly 76% being singletons. This CDR3 has 15 amino acids. CDR1 SEHNR and CDR2 FQNEAQ come from the germline V gene (reference sequence). V dropped 5 bases and J dropped 2; count of bases not matched to a gene: 4. The TCR comes from a man aged 40-49 years with glioma. This sample comprised PBMCs, obtained from a glioma patient whose treatment included an IDH1 peptide vaccine. The gene calls are TRBV7-9 and TRBJ2-1; 9 nucleotides line up with TRBD1. This CDR3 is CASSPGQGTYNEQFF. In DNA, the CDR3 is TGTGCCAGCAGCCCGGGACAGGGAACCTACAATGAGCAGTTCTTC.